This T cell receptor (beta chain) was sequenced in a study of blood T cells in healthy people across ages. Study results and caveats: The recorded TCR beta diversity per million T cells decreased in a roughly linear manner with age. Total diversity from one million sequenced T cells was likely underestimated. With naive T cell percentage, TCR beta diversity showed a strong correlation.

In germline, CDR1 is DFQATT, CDR2 SNEGSKA (reference sequence). V lost 3 bases to trimming and J lost 2 bases, with 8 bases between them. The CDR3 totals 13 residues. In the case of this clonotype: Its antigen is unknown.

The authors ran a second PCR of about 6 to 12 cycles using a sample-barcoded 5' primer and a J-beta primer mix. CDR3-containing paired-end reads numbering at least 2.5 million came from each sample. TCRdb processed the 5' RACE reads anew with MiXCR; each CDR3 protein has one entry. The table has about 1,600,000 distinct CDR3 sequences, about 40% seen once. The TCR was taken from a woman between 18 and 29 years old in good health. V gene TRBV20-1 combines with J gene TRBJ2-1; D remains ambiguous. Material: blood. The CDR3 loop is CSASNPPYNEQFF. As DNA, the CDR3 is TGCAGTGCTAGCAACCCCCCCTACAATGAGCAGTTCTTC.